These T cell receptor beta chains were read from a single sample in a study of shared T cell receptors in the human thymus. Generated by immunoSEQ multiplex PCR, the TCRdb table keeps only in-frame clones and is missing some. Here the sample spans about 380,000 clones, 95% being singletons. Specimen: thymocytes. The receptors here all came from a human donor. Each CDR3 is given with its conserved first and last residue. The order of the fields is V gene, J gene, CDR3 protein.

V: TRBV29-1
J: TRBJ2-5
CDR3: CSVCGAGVETQYF

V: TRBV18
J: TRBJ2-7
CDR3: CASSPYTGAGAYEQYF

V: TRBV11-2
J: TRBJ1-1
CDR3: CASSLTLGRDRGRGEAFF

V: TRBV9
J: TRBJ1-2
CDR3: CASRGTHRDGYGYTF

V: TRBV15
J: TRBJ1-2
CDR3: CATSSGNYGYTF

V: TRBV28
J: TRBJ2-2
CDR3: CASSNWGPTSGELFF

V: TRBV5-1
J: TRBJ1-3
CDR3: CASSLEGSGNTIYF

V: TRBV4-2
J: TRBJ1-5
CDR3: CASSQALRDQPQHF

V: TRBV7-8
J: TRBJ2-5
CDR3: CASSLDLALGASGRALRETQYF

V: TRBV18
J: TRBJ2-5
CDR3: CASSPLGPRQETQYF

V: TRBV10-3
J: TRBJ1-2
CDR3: CAIKGQEGRSYGYTF

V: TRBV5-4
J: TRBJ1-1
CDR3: CASSLMTGAGTEAFF

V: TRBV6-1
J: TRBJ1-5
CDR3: CASTSLGSQHF

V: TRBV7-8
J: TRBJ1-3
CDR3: CASSFGSQSSGNTIYF

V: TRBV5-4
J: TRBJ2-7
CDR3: CASSMTRLAVTYEQYF

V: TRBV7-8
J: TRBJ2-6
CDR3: CASSPDRAGANVLTF

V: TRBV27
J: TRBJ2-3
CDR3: CATTQGRATDTQYF

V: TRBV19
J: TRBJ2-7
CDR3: CASSIVHTRSSYEQYF

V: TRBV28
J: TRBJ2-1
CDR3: CASSPGTLAVSYNEQFF

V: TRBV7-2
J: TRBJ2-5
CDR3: CASSLGTSFQETQYF

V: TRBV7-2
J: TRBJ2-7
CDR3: CASSCPASGFSYEQYF

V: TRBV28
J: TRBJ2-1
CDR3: CASRLTGYRYNEQFF

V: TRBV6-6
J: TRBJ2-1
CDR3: CASSYPGGPPYEQFF

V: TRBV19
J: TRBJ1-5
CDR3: CASSIESNQPQHF

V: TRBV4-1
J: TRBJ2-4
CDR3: CASSQDYRAPQKNIQYF

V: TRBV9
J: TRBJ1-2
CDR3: CASSVGGGVRDGYTF

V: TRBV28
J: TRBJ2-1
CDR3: CASSPSPASPYNEQFF

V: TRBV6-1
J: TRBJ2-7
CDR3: CASSVRTGRPSYEQYF